The clone carrying this T cell receptor beta chain was picked up a small number of times. Its antigen is as yet unknown. This sample stems from a study of T cells after yellow fever vaccination. In the study overall: SMART-Seq v4 Ultra Low Input handled preparation of low-cell-number fractions. Study-level findings and limits: Once the booster was given, most primary-vaccination clones reappeared, at more than 95% for CD4 and roughly 85% for CD8. High-abundance clonotypes from the bulk population could contaminate FACS-sorted repertoires.

There are 17 residues in the CDR3. V gave up 4 bases and J gave up 3 bases; unmatched junction bases: 8. Germline lookup yields CDR1 SGHNT and CDR2 YYREEE (reference sequence). Making TCR cDNA involved 5'RACE template switching, which added UMIs and a universal primer site. TCRdb recomputed calls from the 5' RACE reads with MiXCR, one row per CDR3 protein. The sample consists of 250,000 or so distinct CDR3 sequences, about 3.7% of them appearing once. This receptor was obtained from a man younger than 30 who received the YFV17D yellow fever vaccine. The material was PBMCs, obtained 15 days after the yellow fever booster vaccination. This sequence joins TRBV5-4 and TRBJ2-6; 9 bases agree with TRBD1. The CDR3 sequence is CASSTNRGQFGANVLTF. The CDR3 DNA is TGTGCCAGCAGCACGAACAGGGGGCAATTTGGGGCCAACGTCCTGACTTTC.